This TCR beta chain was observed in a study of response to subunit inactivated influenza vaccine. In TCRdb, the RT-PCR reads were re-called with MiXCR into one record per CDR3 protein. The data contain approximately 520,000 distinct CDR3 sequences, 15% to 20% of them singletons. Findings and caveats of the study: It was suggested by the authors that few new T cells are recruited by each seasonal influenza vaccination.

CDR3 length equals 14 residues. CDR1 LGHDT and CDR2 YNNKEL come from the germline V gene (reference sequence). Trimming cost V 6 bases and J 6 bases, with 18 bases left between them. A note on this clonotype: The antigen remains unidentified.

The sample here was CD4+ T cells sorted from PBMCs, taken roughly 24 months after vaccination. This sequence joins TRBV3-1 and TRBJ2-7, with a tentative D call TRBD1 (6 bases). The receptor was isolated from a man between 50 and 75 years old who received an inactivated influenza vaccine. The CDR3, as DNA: TGTGCCAGCAGTCGAATTCTAGGACAGTCCGAGCAGTACTTC. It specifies CASSRILGQSEQYF.